A single sample gave rise to the 24 T cell receptor beta chains below, sequenced in a study of control samples from healthy donors and cancer patients. TCRdb's table, derived via immunoSEQ multiplex PCR, lists solely in-frame clones and lacks some. The profile shows about 51,000 clones, roughly 90% of them singletons. Sequenced: PBMCs. These receptors were collected from a man aged 45-65 years with head and neck cancer.

The rearrangement joins TRBV6-1 to TRBJ2-1, with D uncertain. Germline CDR1 is MNHNS and CDR2 is SASEGT. The CDR3 contains 15 residues. V was pared by 2 bases and J by 8 bases, with 16 bases between. The CDR3 loop is CASSELRAFGYEQFF. DNA of the CDR3: TGTGCCAGCAGTGAATTAAGGGCATTTGGGTATGAGCAGTTCTTC.

The table lists this clone with a count of one. The chain recombines TRBV21-1 with TRBJ1-2; TRBD1, the table's D call, was not compared with the DNA. TRBV21-1 is listed as a pseudogene. This CDR3 spans 8 amino acids. The CDR3 DNA sequence: TGCAGGGCCCCGGGCTACACCTTC. Translation: CRAPGYTF.

V gene TRBV24-1 combines with J gene TRBJ1-1; 9 bases map to TRBD1. Unmatched junction bases numbered 1, after V lost 2 bases and J lost 10 bases. The CDR3 totals 12 residues. Germline CDR1 KGHDR, CDR2 SFDVKD. The DNA of the CDR3 is TGTGCCACCAGTGATTGGACAGGGGCAGCTTTCTTT. Amino acid sequence: CATSDWTGAAFF.

This clone was counted a single time. This sequence joins TRBV5-1 and TRBJ2-1, with TRBD2 matching over 10 bases. Germline trimming cut 0 bases from V and 7 bases from J; bases unmatched to any gene: 4. Germline CDR1 SGHRS, CDR2 YFSETQ. This CDR3 is 15 amino acids long. Here the CDR3 reads CASSLELAGWNEQFF. CDR3 nucleotides: TGCGCCAGCAGCTTGGAACTAGCGGGGTGGAATGAGCAGTTCTTC.

The genes are TRBV13 and TRBJ2-3; D is undetermined. There are 13 residues in the CDR3. CDR1 PRHDT and CDR2 FYEKMQ come from the germline V gene (reference sequence). V lost 2 bases, J lost 2 bases, and 5 bases lay in between. The CDR3 sequence: CASSLRTTDTQYF. CDR3 nucleotide sequence: TGTGCCAGCAGCTTAAGAACCACAGATACGCAGTATTTT.

This chain uses TRBV4-1 with TRBJ2-7, with D possibly TRBD1 on 5 matching bases. This CDR3 contains 15 residues. The germline V and J ends were trimmed by 1 base and 2 bases, with 12 bases remaining between them. CDR1 MGHRA and CDR2 YSYEKL come from the germline V gene. CDR3 sequence (DNA): TGCGCCAGCAGCCAAGCCACAGGTATGACCTACGAGCAGTACTTC. It specifies CASSQATGMTYEQYF.

The J gene is TRBJ2-7, the V gene TRBV28; 9 bases fit TRBD2. The CDR3 covers 16 residues. Germline V gene data show CDR1 as MDHEN and CDR2 as SYDVKM. With V trimmed by 6 bases and J by 3 bases, 12 bases remained unmatched. In nucleotides, the CDR3 is TGTGCCAGCAGCCAAGGTGGGGCGGGAGGGAACTACGAGCAGTACTTC. Translating gives CASSQGGAGGNYEQYF.

The chain recombines TRBV29-1 with TRBJ1-2; 7 bases match TRBD1. Germline values: CDR1 SQVTM, CDR2 ANQGSEA. The length of the CDR3 is 11 residues. The ends lost 7 bases at V and 7 bases at J; junction bases unmatched: 6. The CDR3 protein is CSGGQDGGYTF. CDR3 coding DNA: TGCAGCGGCGGACAGGACGGTGGCTACACCTTC.

This clone came up once. V is TRBV30 and J is TRBJ1-1; TRBD1 agrees at 8 bases. Germline lookup yields CDR1 GTSNPN and CDR2 SVGIG (reference sequence). The CDR3 sequence is 13 residues long. Trimming cost V 2 bases and J 11 bases; bases outside gene matches: 10. The CDR3 sequence: CAWSLDYRGRAFF. CDR3 nucleotide sequence: TGTGCCTGGAGTCTAGACTACAGGGGGAGGGCTTTCTTT.

For the CDR3, the DNA is TGTGCCAGCAGTTCAGGACGGACGATTTACGAGCAGTACTTC. Its translation is CASSSGRTIYEQYF. The V and J genes are TRBV28 and TRBJ2-7, with D unclear. The CDR3 sequence is 14 residues long. With 4 bases removed from V and 4 bases from J, the gap between germline ends came to 14 bases. Germline assignment: CDR1 MDHEN and CDR2 SYDVKM.

The chain uses TRBV28 and TRBJ2-3, with TRBD2 identical over 9 bases. The length of the CDR3 is 16 residues. Unmatched junction bases numbered 12, after V lost 6 bases and J lost 5 bases. Germline V gene data show CDR1 as MDHEN and CDR2 as SYDVKM. The CDR3 DNA reads as TGTGCCAGCAGACTACCGGCCTCAGCGGGAGGAGATACGCAGTATTTT. This codes for CASRLPASAGGDTQYF.

The J gene is TRBJ1-1, the V gene TRBV5-1, with a possible D match to TRBD1 (6 bases). The germline CDR1 and CDR2 sequences are SGHRS and YFSETQ. The CDR3 is made up of 16 amino acids. V lost 2 bases and J 1 base, leaving 15 bases between the germline ends. The CDR3 here is CASSLVQGLGNTEAFF. As DNA, the CDR3 is TGCGCCAGCAGCTTAGTTCAGGGGTTGGGGAACACTGAAGCTTTCTTT.

This clone has more than one count but fewer than ten. The J gene is TRBJ1-5, the V gene TRBV10-2, with D maybe TRBD1 (6 bases). With 1 base removed from V and 2 bases from J, the gap between germline ends came to 12 bases. This CDR3 is built from 16 residues. The germline gives CDR1 WSHSY, CDR2 SAAADI. In DNA, the CDR3 is TGCGCCAGCAGTGAGTGGGGGCAGGTTGGCAATCAGCCCCAGCATTTT. Encoded protein: CASSEWGQVGNQPQHF.

This chain links TRBV24-1 with TRBJ2-1; D not resolved. Germline loops: CDR1 KGHDR, CDR2 SFDVKD. V lost 2 bases and J 8 bases, leaving 9 bases between the germline ends. This CDR3 is built from 13 residues. As DNA, the CDR3 is TGTGCCACCAGTGATTCTCATCGAGATGAGCAGTTCTTC. Translation: CATSDSHRDEQFF.

V gene TRBV5-5 combines with J gene TRBJ1-5; D is possibly TRBD1 (5 bases). The V end was cut by 0 bases, the J end by 0 bases, with 7 bases between. Germline V CDR1 and CDR2: SGHKS, YYEKEE (reference sequence). The CDR3 covers 15 residues. The CDR3 protein is CASSLAGGSNQPQHF. The DNA of the CDR3 is TGTGCCAGCAGCTTGGCTGGGGGTAGCAATCAGCCCCAGCATTTT.

This clone was seen only a few times. V is TRBV13 and J is TRBJ1-1; D uncertain. Germline assignment: CDR1 PRHDT and CDR2 FYEKMQ (reference sequence). Deletions cut 1 base from V and 1 base from J, with 7 bases between. This CDR3 spans 14 amino acids. CDR3 region: CASSLEWANTEAFF. The CDR3, as DNA: TGTGCCAGCAGCTTAGAGTGGGCGAACACTGAAGCTTTCTTT.

There are a few counts of this clone. The V gene is TRBV7-2, the J gene TRBJ2-1; the match to TRBD2 covers 7 bases. The CDR3 is 17 residues long. V shed 5 bases, J shed 0 bases, and the junction held 10 bases outside the gene matches. Germline assignment: CDR1 SGHTA and CDR2 FQGNSA. CDR3 in DNA: TGTGCCAGCAGCGGGGGGGGACGGCCGAGCTCCTACAATGAGCAGTTCTTC. Translating gives CASSGGGRPSSYNEQFF.

The sample holds one count of this clone. DNA of the CDR3: TGTGCCAGCAGGGGTCCAGGAGGGGGAGCATACAATGAGCAGTTCTTC. Its protein is CASRGPGGGAYNEQFF. The gene calls are TRBV2 and TRBJ2-1; perhaps D is TRBD1 or TRBD2 (6 bases each). Germline CDR1 reads SNHLY; CDR2 reads FYNNEI. This CDR3 contains 16 residues. Trimming left V 6 bases short and J 4 bases short, with 19 bases between. The full variable domain, completed using reference TRBV2 and TRBJ2-1, is EPEVTQTPSHQVTQMGQEVILRCVPISNHLYFYWYRQILGQKVEFLVSFYNNEISEKSEIFDDQFSVERPDGSNFTLKIRSTKLEDSAMYFCASRGPGGGAYNEQFFGPGTRLTVL.

V and J are TRBV7-8 and TRBJ2-7, with D hard to call. The CDR3 has 15 residues. V was trimmed by 1 base and J by 5 bases, leaving 15 bases between them. Germline CDR1 is SGHVS and CDR2 is FQNEAQ. DNA of the CDR3: TGTGCCAGCAGCTTAGGCGGTCGGCTCCTAGACGAGCAGTACTTC. The encoded protein is CASSLGGRLLDEQYF.

The gene calls are TRBV5-4 and TRBJ2-7, with 13 bases identical to TRBD2. Germline values: CDR1 SGHNT, CDR2 YYREEE (reference sequence). The length of the CDR3 is 16 residues. Losses at the gene ends were 2 bases for V and 2 bases for J; bases not matched to a gene: 4. The CDR3 loop reads CASSFGLAGDPYEQYF. CDR3 DNA: TGTGCCAGCAGCTTTGGACTAGCGGGAGACCCCTACGAGCAGTACTTC.

The genes are TRBV19 and TRBJ1-5, with D unresolved. The V gene's germline CDR1 is LNHDA and CDR2 SQIVND (reference sequence). The CDR3 is 15 residues long. The germline V and J ends were trimmed by 5 bases and 0 bases, with 11 bases remaining between them. CDR3 loop: CASSLSTGSNQPQHF. In DNA form, the CDR3 reads TGTGCCAGTAGTCTTTCGACGGGTAGCAATCAGCCCCAGCATTTT.

This clone was seen a few times. The chain combines TRBV30 with TRBJ1-5; TRBD1 agrees at 8 bases. The ends lost 0 bases at V and 7 bases at J; junction bases unmatched: 8. CDR1 is GTSNPN, CDR2 SVGIG, per germline (reference sequence). This CDR3 has 15 residues. Here the CDR3 DNA reads TGTGCCTGGAGTGTTAATTCAGGGGGCGGACAGCCCCAGCATTTT. Its protein product is CAWSVNSGGGQPQHF.

This CDR3 reads CASSLAYEQYF. The CDR3 DNA reads as TGCGCCAGCAGCTTAGCCTACGAGCAGTACTTC. V is TRBV5-1 and J is TRBJ2-7; no clear D gene. There are 11 residues in the CDR3. CDR1 and CDR2 from the germline V gene are SGHRS and YFSETQ. V was cut by 2 bases and J by 2 bases, with 2 bases left in between.

The chain combines TRBV30 with TRBJ2-2, with a possible D match to TRBD1 (6 bases). CDR1 GTSNPN and CDR2 SVGIG come from the germline V gene (reference sequence). The V gene lost 4 bases and the J gene lost 8 bases, with 14 bases spanning the gap. The CDR3 is 13 amino acids. The CDR3 bases are TGTGCCTGGACCGAAGTCAGGGGAGGGGAGCTGTTTTTT. This translates into CAWTEVRGGELFF.